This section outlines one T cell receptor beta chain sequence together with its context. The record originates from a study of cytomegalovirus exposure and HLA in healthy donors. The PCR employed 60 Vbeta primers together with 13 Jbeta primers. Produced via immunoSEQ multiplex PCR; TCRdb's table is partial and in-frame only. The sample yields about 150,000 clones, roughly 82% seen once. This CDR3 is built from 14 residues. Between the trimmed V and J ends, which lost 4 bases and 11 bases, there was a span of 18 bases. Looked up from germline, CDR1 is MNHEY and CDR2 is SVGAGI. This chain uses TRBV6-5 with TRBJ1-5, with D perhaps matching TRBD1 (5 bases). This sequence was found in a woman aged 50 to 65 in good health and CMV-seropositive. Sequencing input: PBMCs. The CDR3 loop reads CASSSSDSSSAQHF. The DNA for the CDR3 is TGTGCCAGCAGTTCAAGCGACAGCTCGTCGGCCCAGCATTTT.